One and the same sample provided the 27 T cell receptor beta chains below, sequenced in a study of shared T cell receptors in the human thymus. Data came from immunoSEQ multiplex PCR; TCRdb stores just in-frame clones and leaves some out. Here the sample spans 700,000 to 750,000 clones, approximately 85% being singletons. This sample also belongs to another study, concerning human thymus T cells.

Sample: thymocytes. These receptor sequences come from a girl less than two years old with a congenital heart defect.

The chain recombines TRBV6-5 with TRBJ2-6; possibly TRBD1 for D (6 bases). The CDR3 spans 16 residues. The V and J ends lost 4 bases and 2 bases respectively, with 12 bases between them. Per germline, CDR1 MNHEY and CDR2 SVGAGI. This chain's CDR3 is CASSCHRVTGANVLTF. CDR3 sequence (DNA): TGTGCCAGCAGTTGCCACAGGGTAACTGGGGCCAACGTCCTGACTTTC.

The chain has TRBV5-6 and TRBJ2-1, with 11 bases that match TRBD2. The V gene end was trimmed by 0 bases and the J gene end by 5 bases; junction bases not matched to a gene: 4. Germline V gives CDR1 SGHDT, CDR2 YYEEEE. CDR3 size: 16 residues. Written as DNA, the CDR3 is TGTGCCAGCAGCTTGGGGGGACTAGCGGAAAACAATGAGCAGTTCTTC. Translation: CASSLGGLAENNEQFF.

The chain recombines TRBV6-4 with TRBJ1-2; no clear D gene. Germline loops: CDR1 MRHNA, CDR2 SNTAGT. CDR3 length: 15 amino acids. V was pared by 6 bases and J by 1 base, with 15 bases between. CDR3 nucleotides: TGTGCCAGCAGCTTACAATTATTGATTAACTATGGCTACACCTTC. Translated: CASSLQLLINYGYTF.

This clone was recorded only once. Written as DNA, the CDR3 is TGCGCCAGCAGTGAGTCACCCCGGGACAGGTGGCGAGGGAGGGCTTTCTTT. Its protein product is CASSESPRDRWRGRAFF. The chain combines TRBV10-2 with TRBJ1-1; TRBD1 matches at 8 bases. The V gene end was trimmed by 0 bases and the J gene end by 11 bases; junction bases not matched to a gene: 17. The germline V gene has CDR1 WSHSY and CDR2 SAAADI. The CDR3 spans 17 residues.

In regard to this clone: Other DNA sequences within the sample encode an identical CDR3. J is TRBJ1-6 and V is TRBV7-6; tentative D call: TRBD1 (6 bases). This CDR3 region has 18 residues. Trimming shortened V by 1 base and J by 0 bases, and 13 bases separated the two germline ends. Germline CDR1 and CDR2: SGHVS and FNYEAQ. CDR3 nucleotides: TGTGCCAGCAGCTTAGTAAATGGGGGCCACTCCTATAATTCACCCCTCCACTTT. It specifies CASSLVNGGHSYNSPLHF.

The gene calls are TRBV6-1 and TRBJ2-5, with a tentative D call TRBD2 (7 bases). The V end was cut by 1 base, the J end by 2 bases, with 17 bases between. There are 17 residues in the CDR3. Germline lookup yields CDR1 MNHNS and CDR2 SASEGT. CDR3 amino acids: CASSEGETGGGQETQYF. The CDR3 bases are TGTGCCAGCAGTGAAGGGGAGACGGGGGGCGGTCAAGAGACCCAGTACTTC.

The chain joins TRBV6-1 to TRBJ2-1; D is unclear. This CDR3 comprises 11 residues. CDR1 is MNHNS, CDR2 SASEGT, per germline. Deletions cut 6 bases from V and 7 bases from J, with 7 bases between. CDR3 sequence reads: CASSKLNEQFF. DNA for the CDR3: TGTGCCAGCAGCAAACTGAATGAGCAGTTCTTC.

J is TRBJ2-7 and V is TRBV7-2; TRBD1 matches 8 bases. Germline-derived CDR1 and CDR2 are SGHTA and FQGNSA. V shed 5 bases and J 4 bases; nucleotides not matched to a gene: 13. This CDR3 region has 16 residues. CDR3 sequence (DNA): TGTGCCAGCAGCGGCGAGGGGGACAGGTTCGAATACGAGCAGTACTTC. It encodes CASSGEGDRFEYEQYF.

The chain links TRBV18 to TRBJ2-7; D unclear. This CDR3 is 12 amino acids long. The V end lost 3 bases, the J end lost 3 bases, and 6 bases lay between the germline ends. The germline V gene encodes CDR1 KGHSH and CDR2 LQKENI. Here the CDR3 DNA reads TGTGCCAGCTCACCGACAAACTACGAGCAGTACTTC. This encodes CASSPTNYEQYF.

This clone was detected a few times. In nucleotides, the CDR3 is TGTGCCAGCAGGGGGGGGGACAGGGGGCCCCGGTTTAACTATGGCTACACCTTC. Protein sequence: CASRGGDRGPRFNYGYTF. The rearrangement uses TRBV28 and TRBJ1-2; 12 bases fit TRBD1. The germline V gene encodes CDR1 MDHEN and CDR2 SYDVKM. The CDR3 extends over 18 amino acids. Trimming at V came to 6 bases and at J to 1 base, leaving 12 bases not matched to a gene.

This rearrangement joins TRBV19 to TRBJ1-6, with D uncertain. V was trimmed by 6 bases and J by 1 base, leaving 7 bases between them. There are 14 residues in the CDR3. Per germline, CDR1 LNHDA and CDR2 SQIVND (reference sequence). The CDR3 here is CASRERSYNSPLHF. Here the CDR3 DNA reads TGTGCCAGTAGAGAGAGGTCCTATAATTCACCCCTCCACTTT.

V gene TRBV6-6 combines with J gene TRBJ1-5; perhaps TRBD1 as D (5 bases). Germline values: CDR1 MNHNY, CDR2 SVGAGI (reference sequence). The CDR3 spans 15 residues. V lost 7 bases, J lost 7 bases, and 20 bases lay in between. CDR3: CASNVRKGVGQPQHF. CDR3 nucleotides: TGTGCCAGCAACGTCCGAAAAGGGGTAGGCCAGCCCCAGCATTTT.

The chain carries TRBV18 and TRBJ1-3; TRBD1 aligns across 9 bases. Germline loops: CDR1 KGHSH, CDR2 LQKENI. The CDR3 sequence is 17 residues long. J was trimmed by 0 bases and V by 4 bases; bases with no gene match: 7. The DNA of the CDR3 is TGTGCCAGCTCACTCTCGGGACAGGGCTTCTCTGGAAACACCATATATTTT. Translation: CASSLSGQGFSGNTIYF.

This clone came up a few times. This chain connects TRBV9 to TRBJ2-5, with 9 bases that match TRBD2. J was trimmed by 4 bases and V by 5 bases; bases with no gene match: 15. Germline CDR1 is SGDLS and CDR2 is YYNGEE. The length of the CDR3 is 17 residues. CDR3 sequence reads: CASSWGRERGVGETQYF. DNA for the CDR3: TGTGCCAGCAGTTGGGGGAGGGAGCGGGGGGTTGGAGAGACCCAGTACTTC.

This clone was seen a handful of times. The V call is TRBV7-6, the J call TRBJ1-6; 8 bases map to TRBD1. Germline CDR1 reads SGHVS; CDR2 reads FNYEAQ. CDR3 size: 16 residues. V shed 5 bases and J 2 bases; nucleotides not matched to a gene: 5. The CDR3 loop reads CASSAGQGPYNSPLHF. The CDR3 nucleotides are TGTGCCAGCAGCGCAGGACAGGGACCCTATAATTCACCCCTCCACTTT.

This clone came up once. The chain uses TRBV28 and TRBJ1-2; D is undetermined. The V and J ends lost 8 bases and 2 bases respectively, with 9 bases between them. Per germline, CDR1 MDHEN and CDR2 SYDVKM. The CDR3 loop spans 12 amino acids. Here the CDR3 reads CASQVTNYGYTF. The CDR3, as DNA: TGTGCCAGCCAGGTTACCAACTATGGCTACACCTTC.

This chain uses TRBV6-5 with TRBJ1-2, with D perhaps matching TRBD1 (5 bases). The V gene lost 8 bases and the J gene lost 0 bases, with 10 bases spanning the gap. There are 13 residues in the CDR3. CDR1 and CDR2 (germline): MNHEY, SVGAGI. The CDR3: CASGAGANYGYTF. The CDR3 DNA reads TGTGCCAGCGGGGCCGGAGCTAACTATGGCTACACCTTC.

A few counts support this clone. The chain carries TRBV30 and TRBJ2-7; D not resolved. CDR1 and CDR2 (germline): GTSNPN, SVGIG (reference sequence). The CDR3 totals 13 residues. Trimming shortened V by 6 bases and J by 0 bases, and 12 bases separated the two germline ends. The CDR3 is CACTEQSSYEQYF. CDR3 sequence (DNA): TGTGCCTGCACAGAACAAAGCTCCTACGAGCAGTACTTC. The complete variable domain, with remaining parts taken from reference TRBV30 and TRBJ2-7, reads SQTIHQWPATLVQPVGSPLSLECTVEGTSNPNLYWYRQAAGRGLQLLFYSVGIGQISSEVPQNLSASRPQDRQFILSSKKLLLSDSGFYLCACTEQSSYEQYFGPGTRLTVT.

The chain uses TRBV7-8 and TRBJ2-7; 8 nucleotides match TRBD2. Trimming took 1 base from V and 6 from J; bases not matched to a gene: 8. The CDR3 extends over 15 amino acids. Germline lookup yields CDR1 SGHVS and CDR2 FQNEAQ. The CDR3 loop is CASSLGGPGGREQYF. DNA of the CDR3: TGTGCCAGCAGCTTAGGGGGTCCGGGGGGGCGCGAGCAGTACTTC. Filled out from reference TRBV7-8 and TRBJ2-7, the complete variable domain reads GAGVSQSPRYKVAKRGQDVALRCDPISGHVSLFWYQQALGQGPEFLTYFQNEAQLDKSGLPSDRFFAERPEGSVSTLKIQRTQQEDSAVYLCASSLGGPGGREQYFGPGTRLTVT.

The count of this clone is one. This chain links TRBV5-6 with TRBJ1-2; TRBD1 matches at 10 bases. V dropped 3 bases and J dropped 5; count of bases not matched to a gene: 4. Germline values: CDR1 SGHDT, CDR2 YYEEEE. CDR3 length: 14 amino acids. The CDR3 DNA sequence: TGTGCCAGCAGCTGGGACAGGGGCCAATATGGCTACACCTTC. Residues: CASSWDRGQYGYTF.

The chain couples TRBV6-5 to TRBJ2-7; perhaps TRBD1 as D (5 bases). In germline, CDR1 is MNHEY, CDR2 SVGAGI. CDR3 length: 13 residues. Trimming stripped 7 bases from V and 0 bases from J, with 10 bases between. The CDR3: CASNGRDSYEQYF. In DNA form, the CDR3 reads TGTGCCAGCAATGGCAGGGACTCCTACGAGCAGTACTTC.

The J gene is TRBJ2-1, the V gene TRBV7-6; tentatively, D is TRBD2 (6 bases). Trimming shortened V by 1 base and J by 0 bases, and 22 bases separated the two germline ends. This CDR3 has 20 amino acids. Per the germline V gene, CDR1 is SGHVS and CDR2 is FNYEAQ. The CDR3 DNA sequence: TGTGCCAGCAGCTTAGTCGTCCGGGGGAGACAGACAAGCTCCTACAATGAGCAGTTCTTC. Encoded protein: CASSLVVRGRQTSSYNEQFF.

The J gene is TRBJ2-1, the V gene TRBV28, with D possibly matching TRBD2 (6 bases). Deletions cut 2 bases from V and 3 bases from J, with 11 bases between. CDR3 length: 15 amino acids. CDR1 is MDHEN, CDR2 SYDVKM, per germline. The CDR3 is CASSLKEGRYNEQFF. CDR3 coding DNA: TGTGCCAGCAGTTTAAAGGAGGGACGCTACAATGAGCAGTTCTTC.

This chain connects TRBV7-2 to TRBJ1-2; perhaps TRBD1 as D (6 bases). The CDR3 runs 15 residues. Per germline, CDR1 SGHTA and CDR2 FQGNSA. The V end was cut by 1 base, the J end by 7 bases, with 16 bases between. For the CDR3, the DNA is TGTGCCAGCAGCTTAGTGACCGCTCAGGGGCTTGGCTACACCTTC. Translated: CASSLVTAQGLGYTF.

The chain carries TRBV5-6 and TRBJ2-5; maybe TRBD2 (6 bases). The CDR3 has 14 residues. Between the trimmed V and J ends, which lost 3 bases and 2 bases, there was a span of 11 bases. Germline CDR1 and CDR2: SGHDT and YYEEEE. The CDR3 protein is CASSSHRGQETQYF. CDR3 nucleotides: TGTGCCAGCAGCTCTCACCGGGGGCAAGAGACCCAGTACTTC.

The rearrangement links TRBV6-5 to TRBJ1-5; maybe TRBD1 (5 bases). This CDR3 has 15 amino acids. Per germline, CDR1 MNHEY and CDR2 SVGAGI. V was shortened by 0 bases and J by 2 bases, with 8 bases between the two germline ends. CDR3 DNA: TGTGCCAGCAGTTACTCACCGGGGGGCAATCAGCCCCAGCATTTT. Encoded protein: CASSYSPGGNQPQHF.

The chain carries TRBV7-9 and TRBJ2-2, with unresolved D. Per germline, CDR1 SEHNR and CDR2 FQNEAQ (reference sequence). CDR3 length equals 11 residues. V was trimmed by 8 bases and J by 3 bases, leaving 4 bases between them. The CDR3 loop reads CASSDTGELFF. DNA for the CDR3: TGTGCCAGCTCGGACACCGGGGAGCTGTTTTTT. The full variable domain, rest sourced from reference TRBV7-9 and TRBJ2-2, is DTGVSQNPRHKITKRGQNVTFRCDPISEHNRLYWYRQTLGQGPEFLTYFQNEAQLEKSRLLSDRFSAERPKGSFSTLEIQRTEQGDSAMYLCASSDTGELFFGEGSRLTVL.